This TCR beta chain was profiled in a study of CD8 T cells in Susac syndrome. Study-wide context: Treatment at blood withdrawal was none, corticosteroids, or intravenous immunoglobulin alone in Susac syndrome patients.

RNA totalling about 0.45 to 1 ug underwent reverse transcription with random hexamers. TCRdb re-called the immunoSEQ multiplex PCR reads through MiXCR, storing one row per CDR3 protein. The data show hundreds of thousands of distinct CDR3 sequences, 90% to 97% seen once. The CDR3 extends over 14 amino acids. The V end lost 2 bases, the J end lost 1 base, and 8 bases lay between the germline ends. Germline CDR1 LGHDT, CDR2 YNNKEL (reference sequence). The sequence was obtained from a human donor with Susac syndrome. The sequenced material came from CD4+ T cells from PBMCs. V gene TRBV3-1 combines with J gene TRBJ1-1; D call uncertain. This chain's CDR3 is CASSQQATNTEAFF. The CDR3 bases are TGTGCCAGCAGCCAACAAGCTACGAACACTGAAGCTTTCTTT.